The following is a T cell receptor (beta chain) sequence with its context. The ends lost 4 bases at V and 2 bases at J; junction bases unmatched: 5. This CDR3 region has 14 residues. Looked up from germline, CDR1 is SGHVS and CDR2 is FQNEAQ. These data originate in a study of T cell changes during pregnancy in multiple sclerosis. Method: immunoSEQ multiplex PCR; TCRdb's copy keeps in-frame clones and lacks some. The sample yields around 40,000 clones, 91% seen once. V and J are TRBV7-8 and TRBJ2-7; 7 nucleotides line up with TRBD2. This specimen consisted of CD8+ T cells from peripheral blood mononuclear cells, obtained in the second trimester of pregnancy. The TCR comes from a female donor with multiple sclerosis, enrolled in a pregnancy study. CDR3 region: CASSWSSGTYEQYF. The DNA of the CDR3 is TGTGCCAGCAGCTGGTCTAGCGGAACCTACGAGCAGTACTTC.